This is a list of T cell receptor beta chains from one sample in a study of shared clonotypes between healthy human individuals. Produced via immunoSEQ multiplex PCR; TCRdb's table is partial and in-frame only. The sample carries about 820,000 clones, almost 95% recorded once. The sequencing sample was made of naive CD8+ T cells sorted from blood. Receptors originate from a man aged 30 to 39 in good health. The CDR3 runs from the conserved cysteine through the conserved F or W. D genes are given only for firm matches. Size values are once, few and many counts, or a class for expanded clones, and some rows have none.

cdr3_length	clone_size	j_call	d_call	v_call	cdr3_nt	cdr3_aa
15	NA	TRBJ1-1	NA	TRBV13	TGTGCCAGCAGCTCGTGGGACACCCGGAACACTGAAGCTTTCTTT	CASSSWDTRNTEAFF
12	NA	TRBJ2-1	NA	TRBV2	TGTGCCAGCACGGACCGTGTAGATGAGCAGTTCTTC	CASTDRVDEQFF
16	NA	TRBJ2-3	TRBD2	TRBV27	TGTGCCAGCAGTTTCCTCGGACTAGCGGGAGCAGATACGCAGTATTTT	CASSFLGLAGADTQYF
14	NA	TRBJ1-5	NA	TRBV5-6	TGTGCCAGCAGCTTCTTTACCGGCAATCAGCCCCAGCATTTT	CASSFFTGNQPQHF
12	NA	TRBJ1-2	TRBD1	TRBV30	TGTGCCTGGAACTCAGGGGGAGATGGCTACACCTTC	CAWNSGGDGYTF
15	NA	TRBJ2-1	TRBD2	TRBV27	TGTGCCAGCAGTTTAGGACTAGCGGCTTCAAATGAGCAGTTCTTC	CASSLGLAASNEQFF
16	once	TRBJ2-2	TRBD2	TRBV4-1	TGCGCCAGCAGCTCCTCTGGGGGAGGGCCCACCGGGGAGCTGTTTTTT	CASSSSGGGPTGELFF
16	NA	TRBJ2-6	NA	TRBV28	TGTGCCAGCAGTTTTGAACGTGGGAGTGGGGCCAACGTCCTGACTTTC	CASSFERGSGANVLTF
14	once	TRBJ2-1	NA	TRBV10-2	TGCGCCAGCAGTGAGGCCTACGCCTACAATGAGCAGTTCTTC	CASSEAYAYNEQFF
15	NA	TRBJ2-7	TRBD1	TRBV11-2	TGTGCCAGCAGCGGGACCGGGACAGGGGACTACGAGCAGTACTTC	CASSGTGTGDYEQYF
15	NA	TRBJ2-7	NA	TRBV7-2	TGTGCCAGCAGCTTATCCGGCAGGCCTACGCGGGAGCAGTACTTC	CASSLSGRPTREQYF
13	NA	TRBJ1-2	NA	TRBV15	TGTGCCACCAGCAGAGGGGACTCCTATGGCTACACCTTC	CATSRGDSYGYTF
14	NA	TRBJ2-7	TRBD1	TRBV13	TGTGCCAGCAGCCCGGGACAGGGGCCCTACGAGCAGTACTTC	CASSPGQGPYEQYF
14	NA	TRBJ1-2	NA	TRBV27	TGTGCCACTGCCCCCGAGGTGAGAGGATATGGCTACACCTTC	CATAPEVRGYGYTF
15	NA	TRBJ2-1	TRBD2	TRBV4-1	TGCGCCAGCAGCCAAGAGGAATTAGCGGGGAATGAGCAGTTCTTC	CASSQEELAGNEQFF
15	NA	TRBJ1-2	NA	TRBV11-2	TGTGCCAGCAGCTTATTCGAGACAGCGGGGTATGGCTACACCTTC	CASSLFETAGYGYTF
15	NA	TRBJ2-7	TRBD1	TRBV2	TGTGCCAGCAGTGAGGGGACAGGGTACACCTACGAGCAGTACTTC	CASSEGTGYTYEQYF
14	NA	TRBJ2-4	NA	TRBV6-5	TGTGCCAGCAGTCCCCTCGGGGACAAAAACATTCAGTACTTC	CASSPLGDKNIQYF
16	NA	TRBJ2-6	NA	TRBV27	TGTGCCAGCAGGAAAGGGGGTAGCTCTGGGGCCAACGTCCTGACTTTC	CASRKGGSSGANVLTF
17	once	TRBJ2-7	TRBD1	TRBV7-8	TGTGCCAGCAGCTTGGACCCCTGGACAGGGCACGCCTACGAGCAGTACTTC	CASSLDPWTGHAYEQYF
20	NA	TRBJ2-3	TRBD2	TRBV5-1	TGCGCCAGCAGCCAATCCCAGGGAAATAGCGGGAGGGCCTCTACAGATACGCAGTATTTT	CASSQSQGNSGRASTDTQYF
15	NA	TRBJ2-5	NA	TRBV4-1	TGCGCCAGCAGCCAAGACGCGGAGCAGCAAGAGACCCAGTACTTC	CASSQDAEQQETQYF
14	NA	TRBJ2-1	NA	TRBV5-1	TGCGCCAGCCAACCATCACCTATCTACAATGAGCAGTTCTTC	CASQPSPIYNEQFF
17	NA	TRBJ2-1	NA	TRBV2	TGTGCCAGCAGTGGAAACCCGGCCTCCTCCGGGGCGGATGAGCAGTTCTTC	CASSGNPASSGADEQFF
14	once	TRBJ1-5	NA	TRBV27	TGTGCCAGCAGTTTACAGGCGGTTGGTACGCCCCAGCATTTT	CASSLQAVGTPQHF
15	NA	TRBJ2-1	NA	TRBV4-1	TGCGCCAGCAGCCAAGTAAAAAATCGGGTCAATGAGCAGTTCTTC	CASSQVKNRVNEQFF
15	NA	TRBJ2-1	NA	TRBV19	TGTGCCAGTAAGGGAAAAGAGGCCATCTACAATGAGCAGTTCTTC	CASKGKEAIYNEQFF
16	NA	TRBJ2-5	TRBD2	TRBV28	TGTGCCAGCAGCGGGGGGACTAGCGGGGACTGGGAGACCCAGTACTTC	CASSGGTSGDWETQYF
13	NA	TRBJ2-5	NA	TRBV13	TGTGCCAGCAGCTTACGAAACCAAGAGACCCAGTACTTC	CASSLRNQETQYF
15	NA	TRBJ2-5	NA	TRBV7-8	TGTGCCAGCAGCTTAGCGGGAGGCACCCAAGAGACCCAGTACTTC	CASSLAGGTQETQYF
14	NA	TRBJ2-1	NA	TRBV5-4	TGTGCCAGCACCGAGGGACTCCCAGGGAATGAGCAGTTCTTC	CASTEGLPGNEQFF
16	NA	TRBJ1-2	TRBD1	TRBV4-2	TGTGCCAGCAGCCAAGAGCCCACAGGGGAGGTCTATGGCTACACCTTC	CASSQEPTGEVYGYTF
15	NA	TRBJ1-3	NA	TRBV5-5	TGTGCCAGCAGCTTGGTCGTAGGATCTGGAAACACCATATATTTT	CASSLVVGSGNTIYF
14	NA	TRBJ2-7	NA	TRBV28	TGTGCCAGCACCGCGATCGGGAGCTCCTACGAGCAGTACTTC	CASTAIGSSYEQYF
13	NA	TRBJ2-5	NA	TRBV7-9	TGTGCCAGCAGCCTAGAAGGATCGCAGACCCAGTACTTC	CASSLEGSQTQYF
16	NA	TRBJ2-1	NA	TRBV28	TGTGCCAGCAGGTCCGTTGGGCGGCAGGGCCTCGGGGAGCAGTTCTTC	CASRSVGRQGLGEQFF
16	NA	TRBJ2-3	NA	TRBV7-9	TGTGCCACCCTTGGGGCGGGGAGCTCTTTGACAGATACGCAGTATTTT	CATLGAGSSLTDTQYF